This T cell receptor (beta chain) came from a study of OX40 agonist ivuxolimab in advanced cancers. Study-wide context: Three patients got partial responses; one had hepatocellular carcinoma and two had cutaneous melanoma. Whole-study results and caveats: The study observed clonal expansion of CD4+ and CD8+ blood T cells by week 6 at 0.1 to 3.0 mg/kg.

A note on this clone: Its antigen is undetermined.

Germline loops: CDR1 MNHEY, CDR2 SMNVEV (reference sequence). The V and J ends lost 6 bases and 3 bases, in that order; junction bases with no gene match: 4. The CDR3 contains 14 residues. Assay used: immunoSEQ multiplex PCR; TCRdb lists only in-frame clones, some missing. The data hold around 30,000 clones, with about 93% observed a single time. V and J are TRBV27 and TRBJ1-2; TRBD1 matches at 10 bases. The material was CD4+ or CD8+ T cells sorted from blood, obtained in a trial of the OX40 agonist ivuxolimab. The source of this sequence is an adult with an advanced solid tumor such as melanoma, head and neck, liver or kidney cancer. CDR3: CASRRQGAYYGYTF. CDR3 DNA sequence: TGTGCCAGCAGACGACAGGGGGCATACTATGGCTACACCTTC.